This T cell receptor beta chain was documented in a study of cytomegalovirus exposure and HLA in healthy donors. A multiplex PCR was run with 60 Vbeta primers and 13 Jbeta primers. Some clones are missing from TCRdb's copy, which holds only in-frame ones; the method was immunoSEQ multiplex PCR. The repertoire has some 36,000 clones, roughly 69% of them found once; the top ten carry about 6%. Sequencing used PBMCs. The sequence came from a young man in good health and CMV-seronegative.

This CDR3 is CASSSGTGSHNEQFF. DNA of the CDR3: TGCGCCAGCAGCTCCGGGACAGGGAGTCACAATGAGCAGTTCTTC. The chain has TRBV5-1 and TRBJ2-1, with 9 bases matching TRBD1. V shed 3 bases and J 5 bases; nucleotides not matched to a gene: 6. The CDR3 sequence is 15 residues long. Looked up from germline, CDR1 is SGHRS and CDR2 is YFSETQ.